This TCR beta chain emerged from a study of T cells in women clearing cervical HPV infection. Study conclusions and caveats: TRBV6-7 abundance was lower in cases than controls (0.11% versus 0.16%).

HPV was found by MY09/MY11 PCR and dot-blot genotyping. The method was immunoSEQ multiplex PCR; TCRdb's version includes in-frame clones alone and lacks a portion of them. Its table lists under 45,000 clones. V was trimmed by 1 base and J by 1 base, leaving 8 bases between them. The germline V gene encodes CDR1 KGHDR and CDR2 SFDVKD. The CDR3 has 15 residues. Note on this clone: Its matching antigen is unknown. Coverage ceases 3 residues before the CDR3 finishes, and the germline J gene fills in the end.

This chain joins TRBV24-1 and TRBJ2-3; D possibly corresponds to TRBD2 (5 bases). The receptor's source is a woman between 18 and 75 years old with a cervical HPV16 infection that either progressed to CIN3+ or cleared (not recorded which). Sequencing was performed on blood buffy coat. Incomplete CDR3 DNA: TGTGCCACCAGTGATTTACGTAGCGGCACAGATACG. Residues: CATSDLRSGTDT. From start to end, the CDR3 is CATSDLRSGTDTQYF.